Following are 25 T cell receptor beta chains from one sample sequenced in a study of OX40 agonist ivuxolimab in advanced cancers. Generated by immunoSEQ multiplex PCR, the TCRdb table keeps only in-frame clones and is missing some. Of roughly 60,000 clones listed, about nine tenths were seen once; the top ten hold about 1.8%. The material sequenced was CD4+ or CD8+ T cells sorted from blood, taken in a trial of the OX40 agonist ivuxolimab. The receptors were gathered from an adult with an advanced solid tumor such as melanoma, head and neck, liver or kidney cancer.

The J gene is TRBJ2-1, the V gene TRBV18, with 11 nucleotides matching TRBD1. V trimming: 2 bases; J trimming: 7 bases; junction bases outside the gene matches: 22. The length of the CDR3 is 21 residues. Germline values: CDR1 KGHSH, CDR2 LQKENI. CDR3 in DNA: TGTGCCAGCTCACCAGGGTTCCCATTTGTGGGACAGGGGGTCTCGAGGAATGAGCAGTTCTTC. Amino acids: CASSPGFPFVGQGVSRNEQFF.

The chain couples TRBV28 to TRBJ1-2, with no clear D. Germline CDR1 and CDR2: MDHEN and SYDVKM. This CDR3 spans 15 amino acids. V was pared by 4 bases and J by 8 bases, with 20 bases between. The CDR3 region has the DNA TGTGCCAGCAGTTCCCCGGGCCCGACATTAGGGGGCTACACCTTC. Encoded protein: CASSSPGPTLGGYTF.

The chain joins TRBV18 to TRBJ2-7; D uncertain. CDR1 is KGHSH and CDR2 is LQKENI in the germline V gene. The CDR3 contains 14 residues. Between the trimmed V and J ends, which lost 2 bases and 2 bases, there was a span of 10 bases. CDR3 coding DNA: TGTGCCAGCTCACCAAACGGACCTACCTACGAGCAGTACTTC. The encoded protein is CASSPNGPTYEQYF.

The chain combines TRBV19 with TRBJ2-2; TRBD2 might be the D (6 bases). V lost 2 bases, J lost 7 bases, and 8 bases lay in between. The length of the CDR3 is 13 residues. Germline V gene sequence: CDR1 LNHDA, CDR2 SQIVND (reference sequence). CDR3 residues: CASSIPGGGELFF. The DNA of the CDR3 is TGTGCCAGTAGTATACCCGGGGGCGGGGAGCTGTTTTTT. Together with reference TRBV19 and TRBJ2-2, the CDR3 gives the full variable domain: DGGITQSPKYLFRKEGQNVTLSCEQNLNHDAMYWYRQDPGQGLRLIYYSQIVNDFQKGDIAEGYSVSREKKESFPLTVTSAQKNPTAFYLCASSIPGGGELFFGEGSRLTVL.

The genes are TRBV30 and TRBJ1-1; 8 bases are shared with TRBD1. V trimming: 1 base; J trimming: 7 bases; junction bases outside the gene matches: 2. The CDR3 runs 12 residues. From germline, CDR1 is GTSNPN and CDR2 SVGIG (reference sequence). As DNA, the CDR3 is TGTGCCTGGAGTGCCGGGACAGGTGAAGCTTTCTTT. Translated: CAWSAGTGEAFF.

The rearrangement links TRBV7-8 to TRBJ2-5, with D unresolved. V shed 1 base and J shed 3 bases, with 6 bases lying between them. Germline lookup yields CDR1 SGHVS and CDR2 FQNEAQ. The CDR3 contains 13 residues. CDR3 loop: CASSLGNKETQYF. The CDR3 DNA reads as TGTGCCAGCAGCTTAGGGAACAAAGAGACCCAGTACTTC.

This clone was seen more than once but under ten times. The DNA of the CDR3 is TGTGCCTGGAGTGGGGGAAACACACGGAACACTGAAGCTTTCTTT. Amino acid sequence: CAWSGGNTRNTEAFF. The V gene is TRBV30, the J gene TRBJ1-1; D gene unclear. CDR3 length: 15 amino acids. V was clipped by 1 base and J by 1 base, with 13 bases between them. Germline-derived CDR1 and CDR2 are GTSNPN and SVGIG (reference sequence).

This sequence joins TRBV28 and TRBJ2-5, with 7 nucleotides matching TRBD1. Germline-derived CDR1 and CDR2 are MDHEN and SYDVKM. The V segment lost 5 bases and the J segment 4 bases; nucleotides outside the gene matches: 4. This CDR3 region has 13 residues. CDR3 sequence: CASSATGRETQYF. The CDR3 bases are TGTGCCAGCAGTGCGACAGGGAGAGAGACCCAGTACTTC.

The gene calls are TRBV5-6 and TRBJ1-5, with D unresolved. The CDR3 spans 13 residues. Trimming stripped 0 bases from V and 6 bases from J, with 7 bases between. Germline V gene lookup returns CDR1 SGHDT and CDR2 YYEEEE. The CDR3 loop is CASSLAPGQPQHF. The CDR3, as DNA: TGTGCCAGCAGCTTGGCCCCGGGTCAGCCCCAGCATTTT.

The rearrangement links TRBV28 to TRBJ1-4; D gene ambiguous. The CDR3 consists of 11 residues. V lost 6 bases to trimming and J lost 7 bases, with 6 bases between them. Germline CDR1 and CDR2: MDHEN and SYDVKM. The DNA for the CDR3 is TGTGCCAGCAGCCCCTCTGAAAAACTGTTTTTT. Its protein is CASSPSEKLFF.

This chain joins TRBV7-2 and TRBJ2-1, with 9 bases lining up with TRBD2. CDR3 length: 15 amino acids. The germline V gene encodes CDR1 SGHTA and CDR2 FQGNSA. V lost 5 bases and J lost 1; bases outside the gene matches: 3. The DNA for the CDR3 is TGTGCCAGCAGCCGTAGCGGGAGTTCCTACAATGAGCAGTTCTTC. Protein sequence: CASSRSGSSYNEQFF.

This clone occurred once. V is TRBV11-1 and J is TRBJ2-5, with 7 bases identical to TRBD1. Germline lookup yields CDR1 SGHAT and CDR2 FQDESV (reference sequence). With V trimmed by 2 bases and J by 1 base, 13 bases remained unmatched. The CDR3 covers 18 residues. CDR3 loop: CASSLNLPGQTIQETQYF. The CDR3 bases are TGTGCCAGCAGCTTAAATTTACCGGGACAGACGATCCAAGAGACCCAGTACTTC.

The chain couples TRBV29-1 to TRBJ1-1; no firm D call. The germline CDR1 and CDR2 sequences are SQVTM and ANQGSEA. The length of the CDR3 is 14 residues. Between the trimmed V and J ends, which lost 2 bases and 3 bases, there was a span of 13 bases. CDR3 nucleotide sequence: TGCAGCGTTGAAATCCATGTTGAGTACACTGAAGCTTTCTTT. Translation: CSVEIHVEYTEAFF.

The chain links TRBV6-5 to TRBJ2-7, with TRBD1 matching over 8 bases. Germline lookup yields CDR1 MNHEY and CDR2 SVGAGI. Losses at the gene ends were 6 bases for V and 4 bases for J; bases not matched to a gene: 11. The CDR3 contains 15 residues. The CDR3 DNA is TGTGCCAGCAGCAAAACCGGGACAGGACATTACGAGCAGTACTTC. Protein product: CASSKTGTGHYEQYF.

This clone was found a few times. The chain links TRBV2 to TRBJ1-2, with 7 bases aligning to TRBD1. In germline, CDR1 is SNHLY, CDR2 FYNNEI. V lost 6 bases to trimming and J lost 8 bases; unmatched junction nucleotides: 15. The CDR3 consists of 15 residues. CDR3 in DNA: TGTGCCAGCAGCCGCGTCGGGACAGCCATGGGGGGCTACACCTTC. This sequence encodes CASSRVGTAMGGYTF.

The chain is built from TRBV10-2 and TRBJ2-1; 12 nucleotides agree with TRBD2. Germline trimming cut 6 bases from V and 2 bases from J; bases unmatched to any gene: 2. Germline-derived CDR1 and CDR2 are WSHSY and SAAADI. The CDR3 extends over 15 amino acids. In DNA form, the CDR3 reads TGCGCCAGCAGACTAGCGGGGGGCCCCTACAATGAGCAGTTCTTC. Amino acid sequence: CASRLAGGPYNEQFF.

The chain recombines TRBV10-3 with TRBJ2-7; 8 nucleotides align to TRBD2. Unmatched junction bases numbered 4, after V lost 3 bases and J lost 0 bases. CDR1 and CDR2 from the germline V gene are ENHRY and SYGVKD. The CDR3 is made up of 15 amino acids. The CDR3 spells CAISDQRGLSYEQYF. The CDR3 DNA reads as TGTGCCATCAGTGACCAGCGGGGGCTCTCCTACGAGCAGTACTTC.

The V and J genes are TRBV27 and TRBJ2-3, with TRBD2 matching over 11 bases. Germline values: CDR1 MNHEY, CDR2 SMNVEV (reference sequence). The V gene end was trimmed by 4 bases and the J gene end by 6 bases; junction bases not matched to a gene: 15. The CDR3 spans 18 residues. CDR3 residues: CASSSRRVAGGSMDTQYF. The CDR3 coding sequence is TGTGCCAGCAGTTCCCGGCGGGTAGCGGGGGGGTCTATGGATACGCAGTATTTT.

The chain joins TRBV7-2 to TRBJ2-7; D is unclear. The CDR3 runs to 14 residues. CDR1 is SGHTA and CDR2 is FQGNSA in the germline V gene. Deletions cut 1 base from V and 2 bases from J, with 9 bases between. Here the CDR3 reads CASSLDPTTYEQYF. Written as DNA, the CDR3 is TGTGCCAGCAGCTTAGACCCTACCACCTACGAGCAGTACTTC.

The V gene is TRBV19, the J gene TRBJ2-3; TRBD1 matches at 9 bases. Germline CDR1 is LNHDA and CDR2 is SQIVND (reference sequence). V was pared by 0 bases and J by 3 bases, with 7 bases of the junction left unmatched. CDR3 length: 17 amino acids. CDR3: CASSIDVGQGWTDTQYF. In DNA form, the CDR3 reads TGTGCCAGTAGTATAGATGTGGGACAGGGATGGACAGATACGCAGTATTTT.

The chain carries TRBV2 and TRBJ2-5, with 13 nucleotides matching TRBD2. The CDR3 is made up of 17 amino acids. The germline CDR1 and CDR2 sequences are SNHLY and FYNNEI. The V and J ends lost 7 bases and 5 bases, in that order; junction bases with no gene match: 13. Here the CDR3 reads CASTRARTSGGLETQYF. The DNA of the CDR3 is TGTGCCAGCACCCGAGCCCGGACTAGCGGGGGCTTGGAGACCCAGTACTTC.

The genes are TRBV6-1 and TRBJ1-5; 9 bases line up with TRBD1. The CDR3 is 19 residues long. Looked up from germline, CDR1 is MNHNS and CDR2 is SASEGT. The trim removed 3 bases at V and 5 bases at J, leaving 17 bases unmatched. The CDR3 DNA sequence: TGTGCCAGCAGTGAGCTTCGAAGGTATTGGGGACAGGGATATCAGCCCCAGCATTTT. Residues: CASSELRRYWGQGYQPQHF.

Only one count was recorded for this clone. The CDR3 ends on some other residue instead of the conserved phenylalanine or tryptophan, so this is likely a read error. It is unclear where the CDR3 begins or ends on the DNA, so no DNA is shown, and the CDR3 is as TCRdb lists it. The chain is built from TRBV27 and TRBJ2-7; TRBD1 was called by the table and not checked on the DNA. The CDR3 adds up to 9 amino acids, both ends counted. In germline, CDR1 is MNHEY, CDR2 SMNVEV (reference sequence). The CDR3 here is CASSLTGQP.

CDR3: CASSEGGETQYF. CDR3 nucleotides: TGTGCCAGCAGTGAGGGGGGGGAGACCCAGTACTTC. V usage is TRBV2 and J usage is TRBJ2-5; TRBD2 agrees at 7 bases. Germline assignment: CDR1 SNHLY and CDR2 FYNNEI. The CDR3 has 12 amino acids. V shed 3 bases and J 5 bases; nucleotides not matched to a gene: 0.

The chain is built from TRBV6-1 and TRBJ2-1, with a weak D call TRBD1 (6 bases). The V end was cut by 1 base, the J end by 2 bases, with 12 bases between. The germline CDR1 and CDR2 sequences are MNHNS and SASEGT. This CDR3 spans 16 amino acids. The CDR3 region is CASSEEPGTPYNEQFF. The CDR3 nucleotides are TGTGCCAGCAGTGAAGAGCCCGGGACACCCTACAATGAGCAGTTCTTC.